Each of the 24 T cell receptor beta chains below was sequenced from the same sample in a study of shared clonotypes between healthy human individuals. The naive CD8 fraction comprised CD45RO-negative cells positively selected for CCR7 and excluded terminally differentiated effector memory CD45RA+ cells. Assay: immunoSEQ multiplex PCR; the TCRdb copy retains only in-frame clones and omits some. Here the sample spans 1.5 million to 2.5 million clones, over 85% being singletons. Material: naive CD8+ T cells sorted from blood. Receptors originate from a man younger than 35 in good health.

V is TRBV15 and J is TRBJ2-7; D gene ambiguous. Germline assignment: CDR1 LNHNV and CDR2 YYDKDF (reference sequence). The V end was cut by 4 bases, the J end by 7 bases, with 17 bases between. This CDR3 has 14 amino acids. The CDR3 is CATSTVSTALEQYF. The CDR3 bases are TGTGCCACCAGCACGGTATCAACGGCTTTAGAGCAGTACTTC.

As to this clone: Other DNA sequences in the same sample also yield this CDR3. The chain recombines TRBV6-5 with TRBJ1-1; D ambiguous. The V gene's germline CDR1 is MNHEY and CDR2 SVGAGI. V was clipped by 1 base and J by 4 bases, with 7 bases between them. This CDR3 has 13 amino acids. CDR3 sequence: CASSYLGSTEAFF. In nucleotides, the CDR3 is TGTGCCAGCAGTTACTTGGGTTCCACTGAAGCTTTCTTT.

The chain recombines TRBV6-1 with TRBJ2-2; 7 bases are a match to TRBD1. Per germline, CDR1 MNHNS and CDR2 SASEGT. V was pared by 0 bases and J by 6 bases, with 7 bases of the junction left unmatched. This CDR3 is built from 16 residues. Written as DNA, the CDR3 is TGTGCCAGCAGTGAAGCTTGGACAGGCCTACCCGGGGAGCTGTTTTTT. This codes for CASSEAWTGLPGELFF.

CDR3 in DNA: TGTGCCAGCAGTTTAATCTTAGGGTACGAGCAGTACTTC. Residues: CASSLILGYEQYF. The chain joins TRBV28 to TRBJ2-7; D gene unclear. The V end was cut by 2 bases, the J end by 4 bases, with 9 bases between. The CDR3 consists of 13 residues. Germline CDR1 MDHEN, CDR2 SYDVKM.

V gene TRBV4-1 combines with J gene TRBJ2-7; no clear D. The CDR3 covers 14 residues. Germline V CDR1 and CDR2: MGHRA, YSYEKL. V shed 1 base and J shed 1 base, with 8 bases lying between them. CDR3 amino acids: CASSQVALSYEQYF. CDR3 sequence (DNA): TGCGCCAGCAGCCAAGTAGCTCTGTCCTACGAGCAGTACTTC.

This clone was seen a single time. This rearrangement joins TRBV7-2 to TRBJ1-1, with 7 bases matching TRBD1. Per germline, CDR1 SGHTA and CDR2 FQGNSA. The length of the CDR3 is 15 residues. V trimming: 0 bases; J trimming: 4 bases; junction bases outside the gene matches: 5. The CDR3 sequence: CASSLAARGSTEAFF. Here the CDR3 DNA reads TGTGCCAGCAGCTTAGCAGCCAGGGGGAGCACTGAAGCTTTCTTT.

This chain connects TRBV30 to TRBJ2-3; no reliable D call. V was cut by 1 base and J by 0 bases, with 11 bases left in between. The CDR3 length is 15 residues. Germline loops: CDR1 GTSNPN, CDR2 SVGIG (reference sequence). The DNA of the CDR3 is TGTGCCTGGAGTGAGGGCAGGTCGAGCACAGATACGCAGTATTTT. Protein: CAWSEGRSSTDTQYF.

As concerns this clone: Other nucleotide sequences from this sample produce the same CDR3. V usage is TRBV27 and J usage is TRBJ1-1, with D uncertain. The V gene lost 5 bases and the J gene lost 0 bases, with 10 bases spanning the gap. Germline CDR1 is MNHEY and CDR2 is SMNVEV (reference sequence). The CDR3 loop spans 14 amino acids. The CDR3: CASSPLPLNTEAFF. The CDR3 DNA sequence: TGTGCCAGCAGTCCCCTCCCCTTGAACACTGAAGCTTTCTTT.

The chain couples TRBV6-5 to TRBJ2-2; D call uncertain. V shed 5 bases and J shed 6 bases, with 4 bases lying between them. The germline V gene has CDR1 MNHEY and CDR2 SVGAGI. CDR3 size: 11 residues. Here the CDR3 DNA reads TGTGCCAGCAGTATTTCCGGGGAGCTGTTTTTT. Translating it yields CASSISGELFF.

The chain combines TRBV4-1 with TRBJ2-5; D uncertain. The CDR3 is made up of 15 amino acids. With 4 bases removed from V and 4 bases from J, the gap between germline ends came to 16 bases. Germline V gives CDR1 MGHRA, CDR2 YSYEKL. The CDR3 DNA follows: TGCGCCAGCAGCCTTACTACTGGCGGAGCAGAGACCCAGTACTTC. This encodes CASSLTTGGAETQYF.

The chain's CDR3 is CASSTGTSGIGETQYF. In DNA form, the CDR3 reads TGTGCCAGCAGCACCGGGACTAGCGGGATCGGTGAGACCCAGTACTTC. This chain uses TRBV7-9 with TRBJ2-5; TRBD2 aligns across 13 bases. This CDR3 has 16 residues. V gave up 5 bases and J gave up 5 bases; unmatched junction bases: 8. Germline V gene lookup returns CDR1 SEHNR and CDR2 FQNEAQ (reference sequence).

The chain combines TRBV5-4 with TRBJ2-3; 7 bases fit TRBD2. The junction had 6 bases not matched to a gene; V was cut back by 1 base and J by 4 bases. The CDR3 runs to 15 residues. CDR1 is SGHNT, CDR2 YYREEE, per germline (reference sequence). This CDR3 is CASSLRGRAPDTQYF. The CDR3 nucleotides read TGTGCCAGCAGCTTGCGTGGGAGGGCCCCAGATACGCAGTATTTT.

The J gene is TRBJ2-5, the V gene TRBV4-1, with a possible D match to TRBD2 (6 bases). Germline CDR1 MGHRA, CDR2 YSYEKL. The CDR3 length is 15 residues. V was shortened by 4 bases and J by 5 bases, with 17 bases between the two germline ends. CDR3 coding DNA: TGCGCCAGCAGCCCCACTGTGGGGGGAAGGGAGACCCAGTACTTC. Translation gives CASSPTVGGRETQYF.

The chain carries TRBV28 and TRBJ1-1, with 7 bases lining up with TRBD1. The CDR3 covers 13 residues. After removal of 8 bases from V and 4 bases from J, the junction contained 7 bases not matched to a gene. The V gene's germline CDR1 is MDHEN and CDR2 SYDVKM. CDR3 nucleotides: TGTGCCAGCCATACAGGGGAGGGCACTGAAGCTTTCTTT. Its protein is CASHTGEGTEAFF.

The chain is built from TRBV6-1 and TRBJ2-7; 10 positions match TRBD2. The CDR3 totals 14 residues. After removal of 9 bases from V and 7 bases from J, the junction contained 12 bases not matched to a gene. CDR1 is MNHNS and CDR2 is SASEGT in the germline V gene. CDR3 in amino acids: CASSGLASFGEQYF. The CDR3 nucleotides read TGTGCCAGTTCGGGACTAGCGTCCTTCGGGGAGCAGTACTTC.

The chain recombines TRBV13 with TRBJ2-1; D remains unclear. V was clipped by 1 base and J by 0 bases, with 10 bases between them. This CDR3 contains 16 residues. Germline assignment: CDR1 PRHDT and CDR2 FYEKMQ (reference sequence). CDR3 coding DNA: TGTGCCAGCAGCTTAGCGGCGCCGAGCTCCTACAATGAGCAGTTCTTC. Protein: CASSLAAPSSYNEQFF.

The chain's CDR3 is CASSQDRGLAGAPTDTQYF. As DNA, the CDR3 is TGCGCCAGCAGCCAAGATAGAGGACTAGCGGGAGCCCCCACAGATACGCAGTATTTT. The genes are TRBV4-3 and TRBJ2-3; 13 positions agree with TRBD2. This CDR3 spans 19 amino acids. Germline CDR1 reads LGHNA; CDR2 reads YSLEER. Germline trimming cut 0 bases from V and 2 bases from J; bases unmatched to any gene: 8.

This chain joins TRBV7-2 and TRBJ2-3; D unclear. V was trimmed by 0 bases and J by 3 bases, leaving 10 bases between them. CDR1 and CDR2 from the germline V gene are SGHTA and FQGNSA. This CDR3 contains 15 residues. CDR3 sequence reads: CASSLASAGTDTQYF. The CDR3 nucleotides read TGTGCCAGCAGCTTAGCGAGCGCAGGAACAGATACGCAGTATTTT.

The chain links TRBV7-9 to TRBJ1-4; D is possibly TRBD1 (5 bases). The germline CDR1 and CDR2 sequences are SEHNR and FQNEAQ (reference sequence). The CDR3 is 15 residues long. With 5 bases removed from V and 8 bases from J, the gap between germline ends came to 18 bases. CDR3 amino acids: CASSAGTPLVEKLFF. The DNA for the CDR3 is TGTGCCAGCAGCGCCGGGACTCCTCTGGTGGAAAAACTGTTTTTT. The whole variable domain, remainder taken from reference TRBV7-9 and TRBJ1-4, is DTGVSQNPRHKITKRGQNVTFRCDPISEHNRLYWYRQTLGQGPEFLTYFQNEAQLEKSRLLSDRFSAERPKGSFSTLEIQRTEQGDSAMYLCASSAGTPLVEKLFFGSGTQLSVL.

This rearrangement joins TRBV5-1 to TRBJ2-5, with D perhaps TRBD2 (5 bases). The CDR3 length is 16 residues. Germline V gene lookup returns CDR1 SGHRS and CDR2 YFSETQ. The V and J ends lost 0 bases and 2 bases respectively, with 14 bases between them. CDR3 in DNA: TGCGCCAGCAGCTTGGCTTTCGGGGTCCTACAAGAGACCCAGTACTTC. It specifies CASSLAFGVLQETQYF.

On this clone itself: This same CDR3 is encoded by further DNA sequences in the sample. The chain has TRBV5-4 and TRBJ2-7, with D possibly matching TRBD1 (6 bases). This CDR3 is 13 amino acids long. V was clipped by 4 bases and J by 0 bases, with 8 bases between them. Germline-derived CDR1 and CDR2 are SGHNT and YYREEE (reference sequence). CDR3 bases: TGTGCCAGCAGCCCAGGGGCCTCCTACGAGCAGTACTTC. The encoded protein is CASSPGASYEQYF.

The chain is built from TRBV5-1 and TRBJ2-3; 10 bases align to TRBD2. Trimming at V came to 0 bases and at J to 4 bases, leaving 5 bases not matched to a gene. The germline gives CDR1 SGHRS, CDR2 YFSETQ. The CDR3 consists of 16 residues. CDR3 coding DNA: TGCGCCAGCAGCTTGGACCCTAGCGGGGGCGCAGATACGCAGTATTTT. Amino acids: CASSLDPSGGADTQYF. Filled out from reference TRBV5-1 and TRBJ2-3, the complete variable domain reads KAGVTQTPRYLIKTRGQQVTLSCSPISGHRSVSWYQQTPGQGLQFLFEYFSETQRNKGNFPGRFSGRQFSNSRSEMNVSTLELGDSALYLCASSLDPSGGADTQYFGPGTRLTVL.

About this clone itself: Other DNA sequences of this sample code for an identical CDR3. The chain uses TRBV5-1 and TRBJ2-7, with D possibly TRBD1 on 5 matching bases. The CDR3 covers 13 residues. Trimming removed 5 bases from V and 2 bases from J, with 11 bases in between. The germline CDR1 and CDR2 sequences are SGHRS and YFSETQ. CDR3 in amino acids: CASSFGQTYEQYF. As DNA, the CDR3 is TGCGCCAGCAGTTTTGGACAAACCTACGAGCAGTACTTC.

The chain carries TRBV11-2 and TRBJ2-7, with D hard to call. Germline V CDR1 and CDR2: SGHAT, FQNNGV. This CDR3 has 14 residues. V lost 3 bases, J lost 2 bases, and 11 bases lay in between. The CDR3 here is CASSFYDSPYEQYF. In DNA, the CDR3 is TGTGCCAGCAGCTTTTATGATAGCCCCTACGAGCAGTACTTC.